A single sample gave rise to the 22 T cell receptor beta chains below, sequenced in a study of CD8+ T cells in alopecia areata. Sorting of pooled cutaneous lymph node cells used CD4, CD8alpha, NKG2D, NKG2ACE and other markers. Reverse transcription of extracted RNA yielded cDNA, which provided the sequencing template. Using immunoSEQ multiplex PCR, the repertoire was profiled, and TCRdb retains in-frame clones only, with some absent. The sample includes fewer than 7,500 clones, none of them occurring once. Specimen: CD8+ T cells sorted from a lymph node. The receptors originated from a C3H/HeJ mouse with alopecia areata. This line is of MHC haplotype H2-k.

Points on this clone: Genes and germline come from the mouse. Read coverage stops 4 residues before the CDR3 terminus; the germline J gene supplies the remainder. The chain links TRBV31 to TRBJ2-5, with 10 bases that match TRBD1. In germline, CDR1 is GKSSPN, CDR2 SITVG. CDR3 length: 14 residues. CDR3 bases read: TGTGCCTGGACCACCGGGACAGGGGAAGAC. Amino acid sequence: CAWTTGTGED. The whole CDR3 protein reads CAWTTGTGEDTQYF.

This clone came up a few times. The germline and genes are mouse ones. The read comes to an end 4 residues before the CDR3 does, leaving the germline J gene to fill in the end. V and J are TRBV26 and TRBJ2-4; the match to TRBD1 covers 9 bases. Germline CDR1 is KGHPV and CDR2 is FQNQEV (reference sequence). The CDR3 runs to 13 residues. The CDR3 reads CASSFGQGNTLYF. The CDR3 bases that were read are TGTGCCAGCAGTTTCGGACAGGGGAAC. Combining the CDR3 with reference TRBV26 and TRBJ2-4 gives the whole variable domain NSKVIQTPRYLVKGQGQKAKMRCIPEKGHPVVFWYQQNKNNEFKFLINFQNQEVLQQIDMTEKRFSAECPSNSPCSLEIQSSEAGDSALYLCASSFGQGNTLYFGAGTRLSVL.

Of note for this clone: The genes are named according to mouse. Read coverage stops 4 residues before the CDR3 terminus; the germline J gene supplies the remainder. The V and J genes are TRBV13-2 and TRBJ2-1, with TRBD1 matching 9 bases. Trimming cost V 2 bases and J 4 bases; bases outside gene matches: 4. The CDR3 is 15 amino acids. CDR1 is NNHNN, CDR2 SYGAGS, per germline (reference sequence). The sequenced CDR3 bases are TGTGCCAGCGGTGAGCCGGGACAGGGTTATGCT. It codes for CASGEPGQGYA. The whole CDR3 region reads CASGEPGQGYAEQFF.

This clone was recorded many times. Genes and germline come from the mouse. The read is 4 residues too short to cover the CDR3 end, so that end is filled in from the germline J gene. The chain uses TRBV1 and TRBJ2-2, with 9 bases aligning to TRBD1. The CDR3 contains 13 residues. After removal of 6 bases from V and 4 bases from J, the junction contained 0 bases not matched to a gene. The germline gives CDR1 NSQYPW, CDR2 LRSPGD (reference sequence). The sequenced part of the CDR3 DNA is TGCACCTGCAGGGACAGGGGCACCGGG. It translates to CTCRDRGTG. The entire CDR3 reads CTCRDRGTGQLYF.

This clone was counted at least ten times. Gene labels here are mouse ones. The read terminates 4 residues before the CDR3 end, so the remaining end is supplied by the germline J gene. The chain combines TRBV1 with TRBJ1-1; no definite D call. The CDR3 length is 14 residues. Looked up from germline, CDR1 is NSQYPW and CDR2 is LRSPGD (reference sequence). V was trimmed by 2 bases and J by 0 bases, leaving 7 bases between them. The CDR3 spells CTCSAQGSNTEVFF. CDR3 DNA, as far as it was read: TGCACCTGCAGTGCACAAGGTTCAAACACA.

This clone was detected many times. The gene symbols are mouse symbols. The read ends 4 residues early relative to the CDR3; the germline J gene fills the gap. This chain joins TRBV13-2 and TRBJ2-5; TRBD2 might be the D (6 bases). The CDR3 is 14 residues long. Trimming pared 0 bases from V and 2 bases from J, leaving 7 bases between. Germline V gene lookup returns CDR1 NNHNN and CDR2 SYGAGS (reference sequence). CDR3 DNA, as far as it was read: TGTGCCAGCGGTGATGGACTGGTCCAAGAC. Translation gives CASGDGLVQD. From start to end, the CDR3 is CASGDGLVQDTQYF.

This clone was observed at least ten times. Gene names follow the mouse nomenclature. The observed sequence ends 4 residues before the CDR3 terminus, with the missing tail filled in from the germline J gene. The J gene is TRBJ2-4, the V gene TRBV14, with D unresolved. Germline V gives CDR1 SGHDT, CDR2 FRDEAV. The CDR3 sequence is 12 residues long. CDR3 DNA (partial): TGTGCCAGCAGTTTTCAGAAAAAC. Protein: CASSFQKN. The entire CDR3 protein reads CASSFQKNTLYF.

This clone was seen repeatedly, ten times or more. Mouse germline and gene names are used. The CDR3 end is not reached by the read, which stops 4 residues before it; the germline J gene fills it in. V usage is TRBV13-2 and J usage is TRBJ1-1, with TRBD1 matching 9 bases. The CDR3 contains 14 residues. Germline V CDR1 and CDR2: NNHNN, SYGAGS (reference sequence). This CDR3 reads CASGEDRGGTEVFF. The sequenced CDR3 bases are TGTGCCAGCGGTGAAGACAGGGGGGGAACA.

Concerning this clone: The germline and genes are mouse ones. The CDR3 end falls 4 residues outside the read, so it is completed with the germline J gene. The V and J genes are TRBV13-2 and TRBJ1-1, with a weak D call TRBD1 (6 bases). Germline V gene sequence: CDR1 NNHNN, CDR2 SYGAGS (reference sequence). This CDR3 comprises 14 residues. The part of the CDR3 DNA that was read is TGTGCCAGCGGTGATGGACTGGGGGGGCGA. Residues: CASGDGLGGR. The CDR3 in its entirety is CASGDGLGGREVFF.

This clone was seen many times. Gene names and germline match the mouse. The CDR3 end lies 4 residues beyond the end of the read and is filled in from the germline J gene. The gene calls are TRBV1 and TRBJ1-1, with D tentatively TRBD1 (5 bases). From germline, CDR1 is NSQYPW and CDR2 LRSPGD (reference sequence). CDR3 length equals 14 residues. The V end was cut by 0 bases, the J end by 3 bases, with 8 bases between. The CDR3: CTCSADREDTEVFF. CDR3 DNA, as far as it was read: TGCACCTGCAGTGCAGACAGGGAGGACACA.

Turning to this clone: Gene names are mouse gene names. The CDR3 end lies 4 residues beyond the end of the read and is filled in from the germline J gene. The V gene is TRBV5, the J gene TRBJ2-7; 9 positions match TRBD2. Germline V gene data show CDR1 as LGHNA and CDR2 as YNLKQL (reference sequence). The CDR3 is 15 amino acids. Incomplete CDR3 DNA: TGTGCCAGCAGCCAAAGGTGGGACTGGGAGTAT. This translates into CASSQRWDWEY. The whole CDR3 protein reads CASSQRWDWEYEQYF.

This clone was found a few times. Germline and genes here are mouse. The CDR3 end lies 4 residues beyond the end of the read and is filled in from the germline J gene. The V gene is TRBV13-2, the J gene TRBJ2-5; the match to TRBD1 covers 8 bases. The CDR3 has 14 amino acids. CDR1 is NNHNN and CDR2 is SYGAGS in the germline V gene (reference sequence). The CDR3 sequence: CASGDCRGPDTQYF. The CDR3 DNA, read in part, is TGTGCCAGCGGTGACTGCAGGGGGCCAGAC.

This clone has a count of ten or more. Gene names refer to mouse genes. The read halts 4 residues ahead of the CDR3 end, with the missing end drawn from the germline J gene. The rearrangement uses TRBV31 and TRBJ2-3; 9 positions agree with TRBD1. CDR3 length equals 15 residues. V shed 3 bases and J 1 base; nucleotides not matched to a gene: 5. Germline CDR1 and CDR2: GKSSPN and SITVG. CDR3 protein: CAWSGRDRGAETLYF. The CDR3 DNA, read in part, is TGTGCCTGGAGCGGCCGGGACAGGGGTGCAGAA.

This clone was observed many times. Each gene name is a mouse one. Read data end 4 residues before the CDR3 end; the end is taken from the germline J gene. This sequence joins TRBV1 and TRBJ1-2, with 10 bases that match TRBD1. V was clipped by 4 bases and J by 3 bases; unmatched bases: 5. Germline V gene lookup returns CDR1 NSQYPW and CDR2 LRSPGD (reference sequence). CDR3 size: 15 residues. The CDR3 is CTCSGSGTGDSDYTF. CDR3 DNA (partial): TGCACCTGCAGTGGATCCGGGACAGGGGACTCC.

This clone is medium-sized within its sample. Mouse gene names apply. The CDR3 is cut off 4 residues early in the read; its end comes from the germline J gene. The genes are TRBV3 and TRBJ2-3; TRBD2 matches 13 bases. Germline assignment: CDR1 SNHLY and CDR2 FYNGKV (reference sequence). This CDR3 is built from 17 residues. V shed 0 bases and J 4 bases; nucleotides not matched to a gene: 4. CDR3 bases read: TGTGCCAGCAGCTTAGCGGACTGGGGGGGCGCGTCAGAA. This codes for CASSLADWGGASE. The full CDR3 sequence reads CASSLADWGGASETLYF.

About this clone itself: One end of the junction fails to match germline, which may point to a read error. The gene names here belong to mouse. The observed sequence ends 4 residues before the CDR3 terminus, with the missing tail filled in from the germline J gene. The sample carries other DNA sequences with the same CDR3. This chain uses TRBV5 with TRBJ2-5; 11 bases map to TRBD2. The CDR3 runs to 16 residues. Looked up from germline, CDR1 is LGHNA and CDR2 is YNLKQL (reference sequence). The CDR3 region is CASSRDWGLNQDTQYF. The DNA read from the CDR3 is TGTGCCAGCAGCCGGGACTGGGGGCTTAACCAGGAC.

In this sample, this clone is large. Gene names follow the mouse nomenclature. The CDR3 end is not reached by the read, which stops 4 residues before it; the germline J gene fills it in. This rearrangement joins TRBV13-3 to TRBJ2-3, with a possible D match to TRBD1 (6 bases). V was trimmed by 0 bases and J by 0 bases, leaving 11 bases between them. The CDR3 is 16 amino acids. Germline V gene lookup returns CDR1 NNHDY and CDR2 SYVADS. Partial CDR3 DNA: TGTGCCAGCAGTGATGCCGGGACATCTAGTGCAGAA. As protein: CASSDAGTSSAE. The entire CDR3 is CASSDAGTSSAETLYF.

This clone was counted ten times or more. Here the gene names and germline are mouse. The sequence runs out 4 residues before the end of the CDR3; the remainder is reconstructed from the germline J gene. The rearrangement joins TRBV1 to TRBJ2-4; D is ambiguous. The germline gives CDR1 NSQYPW, CDR2 LRSPGD (reference sequence). V shed 0 bases and J shed 0 bases, with 7 bases lying between them. The CDR3 is made up of 15 amino acids. CDR3 residues: CTCSAEQNSQNTLYF. CDR3 bases read: TGCACCTGCAGTGCAGAACAAAATAGTCAAAAC.

This clone was seen more than once but under ten times. Here the gene names and germline are mouse. The DNA read from the CDR3 is TGTGCCAGCGGTGAGCCCGGGACAGGGGACCAAGAC. Translating gives CASGEPGTGDQD. The entire CDR3 protein is CASGEPGTGDQDTQYF. The V gene is TRBV13-2, the J gene TRBJ2-5; 10 nucleotides align to TRBD1. The read terminates 4 residues before the CDR3 end, so the remaining end is supplied by the germline J gene. Trimming at V came to 2 bases and at J to 1 base, leaving 4 bases not matched to a gene. The CDR3 has 16 residues. The germline V gene encodes CDR1 NNHNN and CDR2 SYGAGS (reference sequence).

This clone was picked up many times. The genes are named according to mouse. Read sequence stops 4 residues before the CDR3 end, and the germline J gene provides the missing end. V gene TRBV12-2 combines with J gene TRBJ2-7, with 10 bases that match TRBD1. Germline values: CDR1 SGHLS, CDR2 HYDKME. The CDR3 covers 15 residues. CDR3 bases read: TGTGCCAGCTCTCTCCCGGGACAGGGGTCTTAT. The encoded protein is CASSLPGQGSY. The full CDR3 protein is CASSLPGQGSYEQYF. Filled out from reference TRBV12-2 and TRBJ2-7, the complete variable domain reads NSGVVQSPRYIIKGKGERSILKCIPISGHLSVAWYQQTQGQELKFFIQHYDKMERDKGNLPSRFSVQQFDDYHSEMNMSALELEDSAVYFCASSLPGQGSYEQYFGPGTRLTVL.

As for this clone: These gene names are mouse names. The read gets to within 4 residues of the CDR3 end, and the germline J gene fills in the rest. The chain combines TRBV31 with TRBJ2-7, with 7 bases aligning to TRBD2. The CDR3 has 14 amino acids. Germline V lookup: CDR1 GKSSPN, CDR2 SITVG. Trimming took 0 bases from V and 0 from J; bases not matched to a gene: 2. Incomplete CDR3 DNA: TGTGCCTGGAGTCTGGGGGGGAGCTCCTAT. The encoded protein is CAWSLGGSSY. The full CDR3 sequence reads CAWSLGGSSYEQYF. Drawing the rest from reference TRBV31 and TRBJ2-7, the complete variable domain is AQTIHQWPVAEIKAVGSPLSLGCTIKGKSSPNLYWYWQATGGTLQQLFYSITVGQVESVVQLNLSASRPKDDQFILSTEKLLLSHSGFYLCAWSLGGSSYEQYFGPGTRLTVL.

This clone was seen at least ten times. Gene names denote mouse genes. Read coverage stops 4 residues before the CDR3 terminus; the germline J gene supplies the remainder. The V and J genes are TRBV31 and TRBJ2-1; possible D gene TRBD2, 6 bases. The length of the CDR3 is 15 residues. V was cut by 5 bases and J by 6 bases, with 20 bases left in between. From germline, CDR1 is GKSSPN and CDR2 SITVG. The DNA read from the CDR3 is TGTGCCTGGGGCCGCCTGGGGTACCAACTTGCT. This gives the protein CAWGRLGYQLA. The whole CDR3 reads CAWGRLGYQLAEQFF.